This T cell receptor (beta chain) emerged from a study of cytomegalovirus exposure and HLA in healthy donors. Across the study: The 120 or so validation repertoires used a platform that matched the one used for the approximately 690 first-cohort repertoires, as a later analysis reported.

Profiled with immunoSEQ multiplex PCR; TCRdb holds only in-frame clones, not every one. This table has about 280,000 clones, 85% to 90% appearing once. The V gene's germline CDR1 is MNHEY and CDR2 SMNVEV (reference sequence). The CDR3 has 15 amino acids. Unmatched junction bases numbered 8, after V lost 6 bases and J lost 6 bases. This rearrangement joins TRBV27 to TRBJ1-5; 10 bases map to TRBD1. This clonotype was sampled from a young woman in good health and CMV-seronegative. The source material was PBMCs. The CDR3 spells CASRNQTGGRQPQHF. In DNA, the CDR3 is TGTGCCAGCAGAAATCAGACAGGGGGCCGTCAGCCCCAGCATTTT.